These T cell receptor beta chains were read from a single sample in a study of tumor and adjacent non-tumor tissue in lung cancer. MiXCR was run by TCRdb on the multiplex PCR reads, yielding one entry per CDR3 protein. The table includes approximately 150,000 distinct CDR3 sequences, approximately 66% detected once. Source material: lung tumor tissue. These receptors were collected from a man in his sixties with small cell lung cancer. Both conserved end residues are part of each CDR3. The D gene is left open where the match is weak. Clone size appears in some rows only: once, few, many, or a class for an expanded clone.

len,d_gene,j_gene,v_gene,abundance,CDR3aa,CDR3nt
17,NA,TRBJ2-2,TRBV6-1,NA,CASSAQLLRPKTGELFF,TGTGCCAGCAGTGCCCAATTATTGAGGCCCAAGACCGGGGAGCTGTTTTTT
15,TRBD1,TRBJ1-1,TRBV10-3,few,CAISESTGDATEAFF,TGTGCCATCAGTGAGTCGACAGGGGACGCCACTGAAGCTTTCTTT
12,NA,TRBJ1-2,TRBV7-9,NA,CASSFDSYGYTF,TGTGCCAGCAGCTTTGACAGCTATGGCTACACCTTC
15,TRBD2,TRBJ2-3,TRBV6-2/TRBV6-3,many,CASSFPLAGGDTQYF,TGTGCCAGCAGTTTTCCACTAGCGGGAGGAGATACGCAGTATTTT
15,TRBD2,TRBJ2-2,TRBV4-2,NA,CACKLAGDDGRELFF,TGTGCCTGCAAACTAGCGGGAGATGATGGCAGGGAGCTATTTTTT
16,NA,TRBJ1-4,TRBV6-1,once,CASGHTGNPPNEKLFF,TGTGCCAGCGGTCACACTGGGAATCCGCCGAATGAAAAACTGTTTTTT
12,NA,TRBJ2-5,TRBV25-1,few,CASSGGGETQYF,TGTGCCAGCAGTGGGGGGGGCGAGACCCAGTACTTC
16,NA,TRBJ2-1,TRBV11-2,once,CASSREGSTALREQFF,TGTGCCAGCAGCCGCGAGGGTAGTACGGCCCTCCGTGAGCAGTTCTTC
12,TRBD2,TRBJ2-3,TRBV29-1,many,CSVAVQREVQYF,TGCAGCGTTGCCGTCCAGCGGGAGGTGCAGTATTTT
12,NA,TRBJ1-1,TRBV10-2,many,CASKVANTEAFF,TGCGCCAGCAAGGTGGCCAACACTGAAGCTTTCTTT
14,NA,TRBJ1-1,TRBV20-1,NA,CSARDQVWNTEAIF,TGCAGTGCTAGAGATCAGGTCTGGAACACTGAAGCTATCTTT
16,NA,TRBJ2-2,TRBV9,NA,CASSVEGGRGTGELFF,TGTGCCAGCAGCGTAGAGGGTGGGAGAGGCACCGGGGAGCTGTTTTTT
12,NA,TRBJ2-3,TRBV20-1,once,CSATDVTDTKYF,TGCAGTGCGACGGATGTCACAGATACGAAGTATTTT
16,TRBD1,TRBJ1-5,TRBV6-1,NA,CASSPFHGQDNQPQHF,TGTGCCAGCAGTCCTTTTCACGGACAGGATAATCAGCCTCAGCATTTT
14,TRBD1,TRBJ2-2,TRBV11-1,NA,CASNSGQATGELLF,TGTGCCAGCAATTCGGGACAGGCTACCGGGGAGCTGCTTTTT
16,NA,TRBJ1-1,TRBV5-4,few,CASSPETIRRVTEAFF,TGTGCCAGCAGCCCAGAAACTATTAGACGTGTCACTGAAGCTTTCTTT
11,NA,TRBJ2-1,TRBV20-1,NA,CSASRVRKQFF,TGCAGTGCTTCCAGGGTTAGGAAACAGTTCTTC
15,TRBD2,TRBJ2-3,TRBV20-1,NA,CSATRTSGSTDTRYF,TGCAGTGCTACACGGACTAGCGGGAGCACAGATACACGGTATTTT
14,TRBD1,TRBJ2-3,TRBV6-5,once,CATRRGGSTDTQYF,TGTGCCACCAGGAGAGGGGGCTCCACAGATACGCAGTATTTT
17,TRBD2,TRBJ2-5,TRBV20-1,NA,CSARALTSGYFQETQYF,TGCAGTGCTAGAGCACTAACTAGCGGCTACTTCCAAGAGACCCAGTACTTC
17,TRBD1,TRBJ1-6,TRBV6-1,NA,CASSSGTGVSYNSPLHF,TGTGCCAGCAGTTCCGGGACAGGGGTATCCTATAATTCACCCCTCCACTTT
13,NA,TRBJ1-1,TRBV4-1,NA,CASSQETPPRAFF,TGCGCCAGCAGCCAAGAAACGCCGCCGAGAGCTTTCTTT
15,NA,TRBJ2-1,TRBV5-1,many,CASRVGTIYYNEQFF,TGCGCCAGCAGGGTCGGGACCATCTACTACAATGAGCAGTTCTTC
17,TRBD2,TRBJ2-1,TRBV11-3,NA,CANSSGLVGGPYNEQFF,TGTGCCAACAGCTCGGGACTAGTGGGAGGGCCTTACAATGAGCAGTTCTTC
13,TRBD2,TRBJ2-1,TRBV11-2,once,CASSPRLADEQFF,TGTGCCAGCAGCCCAAGACTAGCCGATGAGCAGTTCTTC
13,NA,TRBJ1-2,TRBV12-3/TRBV12-4,NA,CASGFRDIRGYTF,TGTGCCAGCGGTTTCCGCGACATCAGAGGCTACACCTTC
14,TRBD2,TRBJ2-7,TRBV6-1,NA,CANSREWGGYEQYF,TGTGCCAACAGTAGAGAATGGGGGGGCTACGAGCAGTACTTC
14,TRBD1,TRBJ2-3,TRBV11-3,many,CASSARQGGNTQYF,TGTGCCAGCAGCGCCCGACAGGGGGGGAATACGCAGTATTTT
12,NA,TRBJ2-1,TRBV12-3/TRBV12-4,NA,CASSFYRGGGFF,TGTGCCAGCAGTTTTTACAGGGGCGGGGGCTTCTTC
16,TRBD2,TRBJ2-5,TRBV11-2,NA,CAGSFTQGLSLETQYF,TGTGCCGGCAGCTTTACCCAGGGACTATCATTAGAGACCCAGTACTTC
18,NA,TRBJ2-7,TRBV11-2,NA,CASSSDMAVGAVSYKQYF,TGTGCCAGCAGCTCAGATATGGCGGTGGGGGCGGTCTCCTACAAGCAGTACTTC
14,NA,TRBJ1-6,TRBV28,NA,CASSGRQLNSPLHF,TGTGCCAGCAGTGGTAGGCAGTTGAATTCACCCCTCCACTTT
14,NA,TRBJ1-1,TRBV20-1,NA,CSASSGGSDTEAFF,TGCAGTGCTAGCTCGGGGGGGAGCGACACTGAAGCTTTCTTT
17,NA,TRBJ2-1,TRBV4-1,NA,CSSSQDIGSAGYNEQFF,TGCTCCAGCAGCCAAGATATAGGGTCCGCAGGCTACAACGAGCAGTTCTTC
17,TRBD2,TRBJ2-3,TRBV4-2,NA,CASSQDLAGGLVDTQYF,TGTGCCAGCAGCCAAGATCTAGCGGGAGGCCTGGTAGATACGCAGTATTTT
16,NA,TRBJ1-4,TRBV4-1,few,CASSQDHSPFNEKLFF,TGCGCCAGCAGCCAAGATCACTCGCCGTTTAATGAAAAACTGTTTTTT
16,TRBD2,TRBJ2-2,TRBV5-4,NA,CASSRGTSGRSGELFF,TGTGCCAGTAGCAGGGGGACTAGCGGGAGGTCCGGGGAGCTGTTTTTT